Listed below are T cell receptor beta chains from one sample, sequenced in a study of blood T cell repertoires in COVID-19. Produced via immunoSEQ multiplex PCR; TCRdb's table is partial and in-frame only. Of 55,000 to 75,000 clones listed, just over 85% are singletons. Sequencing was done on a sample of peripheral blood. The receptors originated from a man in his fifties with active COVID-19. CDR3s include the opening cysteine and the closing phenylalanine or tryptophan. D genes are given only for firm matches.

d_gene	v_gene	j_gene	CDR3aa	CDR3nt
TRBD2	TRBV7-6	TRBJ2-2	CASSIPIREGLNGELFF	TGTGCCAGCAGCATCCCCATTCGGGAGGGCCTCAACGGGGAGCTGTTTTTT
TRBD2	TRBV7-9	TRBJ2-4	CASSPGTSGALAKNIQYF	TGTGCCAGCAGCCCTGGGACTAGCGGAGCCCTAGCCAAAAACATTCAGTACTTC
TRBD1	TRBV10-3	TRBJ2-2	CAISTGTGEGTGELFF	TGTGCCATCAGTACCGGGACAGGGGAAGGCACCGGGGAGCTGTTTTTT
.	TRBV9	TRBJ2-1	CASSVVDNQNEQFF	TGTGCCAGCAGCGTAGTGGACAATCAAAATGAGCAGTTCTTC
TRBD1	TRBV19	TRBJ1-1	CASSFGTGRNTEAFF	TGTGCCAGTAGTTTCGGGACAGGGAGGAACACTGAAGCTTTCTTT
.	TRBV4-1	TRBJ2-5	CASSQAVRETQYF	TGCGCCAGCAGCCAAGCGGTGCGGGAGACCCAGTACTTC
TRBD1	TRBV28	TRBJ2-1	CASRNGQDWDHEQFF	TGTGCCAGCAGAAACGGACAGGACTGGGACCATGAGCAGTTCTTC
TRBD2	TRBV6-2/TRBV6-3	TRBJ2-5	CASSYGSSGRWMEETQYF	TGTGCCAGCAGTTACGGATCTAGCGGGAGGTGGATGGAAGAGACCCAGTACTTC
TRBD2	TRBV7-2	TRBJ2-3	CASTPSGTYTDTQYF	TGTGCCAGCACCCCTAGCGGGACATACACAGATACGCAGTATTTT
.	TRBV12-5	TRBJ2-1	CASEGQRNEQFF	TGTGCTAGTGAAGGGCAGCGGAATGAGCAGTTCTTC
.	TRBV7-9	TRBJ2-2	CASSQGLRNTGELFF	TGTGCCAGCAGCCAGGGACTGAGGAACACCGGGGAGCTGTTTTTT
.	TRBV2	TRBJ1-5	CASRFESRQPQHF	TGTGCCAGCAGGTTCGAATCGAGACAGCCCCAGCATTTT
TRBD2	TRBV18	TRBJ2-1	CASSQRTSGGNEQFF	TGTGCCAGCTCACAACGGACTAGCGGGGGCAATGAGCAGTTCTTC
TRBD1	TRBV5-6	TRBJ1-2	CASSTRQGAYGYTF	TGTGCCAGCAGCACCCGACAGGGGGCCTATGGCTACACCTTC